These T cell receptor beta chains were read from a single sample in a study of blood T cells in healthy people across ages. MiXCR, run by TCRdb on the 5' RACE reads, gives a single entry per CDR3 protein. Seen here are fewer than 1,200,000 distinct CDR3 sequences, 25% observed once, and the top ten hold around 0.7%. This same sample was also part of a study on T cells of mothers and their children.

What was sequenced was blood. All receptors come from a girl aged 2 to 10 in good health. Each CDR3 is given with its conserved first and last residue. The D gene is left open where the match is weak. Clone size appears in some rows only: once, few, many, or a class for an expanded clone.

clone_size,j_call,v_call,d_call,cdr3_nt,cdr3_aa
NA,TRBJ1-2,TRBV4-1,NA,TGCGCCAGCAGCCAAGAAGGTAGACAGGCAGCTAACTATGGCTACACCTTC,CASSQEGRQAANYGYTF
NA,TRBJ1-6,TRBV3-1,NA,TGTGCCAGCAGCCAAGAGGCGGCCAGCGGTTTTAATTCACCCCTCCACTTT,CASSQEAASGFNSPLHF
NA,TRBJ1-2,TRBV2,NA,TGTGCCAGCAGTGATGTGAGGGGTAGCTACACCTTC,CASSDVRGSYTF
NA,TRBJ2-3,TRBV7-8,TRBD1,TGTGCCAGCAGCGCCCAGACAGGGGGCAACACAGATACGCAGTATTTT,CASSAQTGGNTDTQYF
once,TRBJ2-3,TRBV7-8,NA,TGTGCCAGCAGCAGTCGGCTAAACACAGATACGCAGTATTTT,CASSSRLNTDTQYF
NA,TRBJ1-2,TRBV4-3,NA,TGCGCCAGCAGCCAAGAGACGGGGGGCGACTATGGCTACACCTTC,CASSQETGGDYGYTF
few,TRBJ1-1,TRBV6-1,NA,TGTGCCAGCAGTCCCCCCCCTTGGCAGGTGGAATGGACTGAAGCTTTCTTT,CASSPPPWQVEWTEAFF
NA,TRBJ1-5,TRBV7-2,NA,TGTGCCAGCAGCTTAGGACCAGATGGCAATCAGCCCCAGCATTTT,CASSLGPDGNQPQHF
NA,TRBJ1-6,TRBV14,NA,TGTGCCAGCAGCCAAGGGTCGTACAGGGATATGGGTTCACCCCTCCACTTT,CASSQGSYRDMGSPLHF
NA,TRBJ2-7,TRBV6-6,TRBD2,TGTGCCAGCAGTTACTTGGGGAGGGGTTGGGACGAGCAGTACTTC,CASSYLGRGWDEQYF
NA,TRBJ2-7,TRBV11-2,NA,TGTGCCAGTATCCTCCCGGGGAGCCACGAGCAGTACTTC,CASILPGSHEQYF
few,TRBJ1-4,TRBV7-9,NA,TGTGCCAGCAGCTCCCGAAGCTGGGGAATTAATGAAAAACTGTTTTTT,CASSSRSWGINEKLFF
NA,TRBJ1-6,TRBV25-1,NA,TGTGCCAGCAGTGAAGAACACTACAATTCACCCCTCCACTTT,CASSEEHYNSPLHF
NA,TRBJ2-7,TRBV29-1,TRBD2,TGCAGCGTTCTTGGCGGGAGTGACTACGAGCAGTACTTC,CSVLGGSDYEQYF
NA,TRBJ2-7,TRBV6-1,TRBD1,TGTGCCAGCAGTAATCGACAGGGCTCCTACGAGCAGTACTTC,CASSNRQGSYEQYF
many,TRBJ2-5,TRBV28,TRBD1,TGTGCCAGCAATCTACCGGGACAGGGAAGTGAGACCCAGTACTTC,CASNLPGQGSETQYF
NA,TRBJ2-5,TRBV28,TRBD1,TGTGCCAGCCCTATCGGGCGGACAGGGGGCCAAGAGACCCAGTACTTC,CASPIGRTGGQETQYF
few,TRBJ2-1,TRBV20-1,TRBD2,TGCAGTGCTAGAGCGGCTAGCGGTGAGCAGTTCTTC,CSARAASGEQFF
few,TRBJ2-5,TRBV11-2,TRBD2,TGTGCCATCCAGACTAGCGGGAGGGGCGGGCAGTACTTC,CAIQTSGRGGQYF
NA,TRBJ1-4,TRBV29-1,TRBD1,TGCAGCGTCACCGGGACAGATAATGAAAAACTGTTTTTT,CSVTGTDNEKLFF
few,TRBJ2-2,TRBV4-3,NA,TGCGCCAGCAGCCAGAACAGGGTGGGCACCGGGGAGCTGTTTTTT,CASSQNRVGTGELFF
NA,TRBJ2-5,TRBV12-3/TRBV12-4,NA,TGTGCCAGCAGTTTTGAAGGGCCGCGGTACTTC,CASSFEGPRYF
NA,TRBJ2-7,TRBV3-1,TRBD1,TGTGCCAGCAGACTCACAGGGGGCGCGGGAGAGCAGTACTTC,CASRLTGGAGEQYF
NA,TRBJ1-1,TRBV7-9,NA,TGTGCCAGCAGCTTACCTCCGGGCTCGGGGGCTTTCTTT,CASSLPPGSGAFF
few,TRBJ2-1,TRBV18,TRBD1,TGTGCCAGCTCACCAGCACAGGGGTGGGATGAGCAGTTCTTC,CASSPAQGWDEQFF
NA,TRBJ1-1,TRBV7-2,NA,TGTGCCAGCAGCTTAGAGGTAGGGGGATACACTGAAGCTTTCTTT,CASSLEVGGYTEAFF
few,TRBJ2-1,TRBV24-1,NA,TGTGCCACCAGTGATAGTCGGAATGAGCAGTTCTTC,CATSDSRNEQFF
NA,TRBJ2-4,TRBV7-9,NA,TGTGCCAGCAGCTTCAGCGAACTAGCCAAAAACATTCAGTACTTC,CASSFSELAKNIQYF
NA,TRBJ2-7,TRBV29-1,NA,TGCAGTGTCCGCGACCCCGAGCAGTACTTC,CSVRDPEQYF
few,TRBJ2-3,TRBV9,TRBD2,TGTGCCAGCAGCGTGCCCCTAGCGGGAGATGGAGATACGCAGTATTTT,CASSVPLAGDGDTQYF
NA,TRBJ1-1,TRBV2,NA,TGTGCCAGCAGTGCCTCTCAAGCCAGCACTGAAGCTTTCTTT,CASSASQASTEAFF
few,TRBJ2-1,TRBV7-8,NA,TGTGCCAGCAGCTTATTTTCGGTGGTGGTTCCCCATGAGCAGTTCTTC,CASSLFSVVVPHEQFF
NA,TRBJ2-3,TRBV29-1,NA,TGCAGCGTTGAAAGGGGACATACGATCACAGATACGCAGTATTTT,CSVERGHTITDTQYF
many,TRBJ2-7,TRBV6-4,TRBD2,TGTGCCGGCCGATGGGGGTTTATCCCGGGACTAGCGGGAGTCGGTTTGGGGGAGGAGCAGTACTTC,CAGRWGFIPGLAGVGLGEEQYF
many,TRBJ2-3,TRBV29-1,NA,TGCAGCGTTGTGGGGGATACGCAGTATTTT,CSVVGDTQYF
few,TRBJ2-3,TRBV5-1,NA,TGCGCCAGCAGCTCCCGGGTGGATACGCAGTATTTT,CASSSRVDTQYF
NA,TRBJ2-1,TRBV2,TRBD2,TGTGCCAGCATGGCACTAGCGACGAACAATGAGCAGTTCTTC,CASMALATNNEQFF
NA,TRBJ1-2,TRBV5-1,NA,TGCGCCAGCAGCTCCTGGGACACGGCAGACTATGGCTACACCTTC,CASSSWDTADYGYTF
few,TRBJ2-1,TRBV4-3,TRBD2,TGCGCCAGCAGCCAAGCGGGGGGGCGATATGAGCAGTTCTTC,CASSQAGGRYEQFF
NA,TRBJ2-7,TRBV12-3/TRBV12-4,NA,TGTGCCAGCAGCTACAGGGGCCCCGGGGGCTACGAGCAGTACTTC,CASSYRGPGGYEQYF
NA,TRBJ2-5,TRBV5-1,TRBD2,TGCGCCAGCAGCTGGACCCCTCAGCGGGGGGGGTTAGGGGAGACCCAGTACTTC,CASSWTPQRGGLGETQYF
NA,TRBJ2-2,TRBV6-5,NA,TGTGCCAGCAGCCTGGACTCGCGCGGGTCCGGGGAGCTGTTTTTT,CASSLDSRGSGELFF
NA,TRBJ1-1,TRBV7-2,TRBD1,TGTGCCAGCAGCTTAGTCTCACAGGGGATCACTGAAGCTTTCTTT,CASSLVSQGITEAFF
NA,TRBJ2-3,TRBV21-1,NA,TGTGCCAGCAGCAAATACAGGGGATACACAGATACGCAGTATTTT,CASSKYRGYTDTQYF
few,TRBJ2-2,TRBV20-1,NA,TGCAGTGCCCGAAGCACCGGGGAGCTGTTTTTT,CSARSTGELFF
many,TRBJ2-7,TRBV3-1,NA,TGTGCCAGCAGCCAAGTCCCCTACGAGCAGTACTTC,CASSQVPYEQYF
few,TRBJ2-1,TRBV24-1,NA,TGTGCCACCAGTGATTTATCACTAGCTGGGCAGTTCTTC,CATSDLSLAGQFF
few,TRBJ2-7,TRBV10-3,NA,TGTGCCATCAGTTCCCCGACAGCCAGCTCCTACGAGCAGTACTTC,CAISSPTASSYEQYF
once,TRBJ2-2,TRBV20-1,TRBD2,TGCAGTGCTAGATCTGGGACTAGCACCGGGGAGCTGTTTTTT,CSARSGTSTGELFF
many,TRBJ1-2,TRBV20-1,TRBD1,TGCAGTGCACCCGGGACAGGGGCCTATGGCTACACCTTC,CSAPGTGAYGYTF
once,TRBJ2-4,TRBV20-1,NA,TGCAGTGCTAGGCTTACGGGGTTCATTCAGTACTTC,CSARLTGFIQYF